Listed here are 19 T cell receptor beta chains from one sample, sequenced in a study of T cells in Graves' hyperthyroidism and ophthalmopathy. Researchers amplified the TCR beta CDR3 regions from RNA transcripts. The TCR CDR3 was amplified in a first-round RT-PCR using the HTBI primer set. TCRdb called the multiplex PCR reads again in MiXCR, with one record for every CDR3 protein. The sample yields around 500,000 distinct CDR3 sequences, approximately 23% seen once. The source material was blood. These receptors all stem from a woman aged 70-85 years with Graves' ophthalmopathy.

The rearrangement uses TRBV10-1 and TRBJ2-5; tentatively, D is TRBD2 (6 bases). The CDR3 totals 13 residues. The V end was cut by 9 bases, the J end by 1 base, with 12 bases between. Germline V CDR1 and CDR2: WNHNN, SYGVQD (reference sequence). As DNA, the CDR3 is TGCGCCAGTTCAGCGGGTATCCAAGAGACCCAGTACTTC. Encoded protein: CASSAGIQETQYF.

The rearrangement links TRBV28 to TRBJ1-4, with 9 bases aligning to TRBD1. The CDR3 covers 14 residues. The ends lost 5 bases at V and 10 bases at J; junction bases unmatched: 8. The germline V gene encodes CDR1 MDHEN and CDR2 SYDVKM. DNA for the CDR3: TGTGCCAGCAGTCAGGGGACAGGGAGGGGAAAACTGTTTTTT. Encoded protein: CASSQGTGRGKLFF.

This clonotype was recorded at least ten times. This chain's CDR3 is CASSLVMGADEQFF. The CDR3 nucleotides read TGTGCCAGCAGCTTAGTGATGGGGGCTGATGAGCAGTTCTTC. The chain uses TRBV11-1 and TRBJ2-1, with D perhaps matching TRBD1 (6 bases). The CDR3 covers 14 residues. Trimming took 1 base from V and 8 from J, leaving 12 bases between them. The V gene's germline CDR1 is SGHAT and CDR2 FQDESV (reference sequence).

The table lists this clonotype with a few counts. This chain links TRBV6-2 or TRBV6-3 with TRBJ2-3, with 8 bases matching TRBD2. With V trimmed by 0 bases and J by 6 bases, 8 bases remained unmatched. The CDR3 extends over 16 amino acids. The germline gives CDR1 MNHEY, CDR2 SVGEGT. CDR3: CASSYSDRGGPDTQYF. The CDR3 DNA is TGTGCCAGCAGTTACTCGGACCGGGGGGGCCCGGATACGCAGTATTTT.

This clonotype was detected ten times or more. The chain uses TRBV2 and TRBJ2-1; 9 positions agree with TRBD1. J lost 6 bases, V lost 6 bases, and 9 bases had no gene match. The CDR3 spans 15 residues. Germline V gene sequence: CDR1 SNHLY, CDR2 FYNNEI. CDR3 region: CASSQEGQGANEQFF. The CDR3 coding sequence is TGTGCCAGCAGCCAGGAGGGACAGGGTGCCAATGAGCAGTTCTTC.

This clonotype has just a few counts. The chain recombines TRBV6-1 with TRBJ1-1, with TRBD1 matching over 7 bases. The trim removed 6 bases at V and 0 bases at J, leaving 10 bases unmatched. The CDR3 contains 16 residues. Per the germline V gene, CDR1 is MNHNS and CDR2 is SASEGT. This CDR3 is CASSRGTDEMNTEAFF. In DNA, the CDR3 is TGTGCCAGCAGCCGAGGGACAGATGAGATGAACACTGAAGCTTTCTTT.

This CDR3 reads CASSQGTGRAGYTF. The CDR3 bases are TGTGCCAGCAGCCAAGGGACAGGGCGAGCGGGCTACACCTTC. V gene TRBV7-2 combines with J gene TRBJ1-2; TRBD1 agrees at 9 bases. V lost 5 bases and J lost 8; bases outside the gene matches: 9. The germline CDR1 and CDR2 sequences are SGHTA and FQGNSA. The CDR3 runs to 14 residues.

A few counts support this clonotype. The V gene is TRBV14, the J gene TRBJ1-1, with D perhaps matching TRBD1 (5 bases). CDR1 and CDR2 (germline): SGHDN, FVKESK. CDR3 length equals 15 residues. V was shortened by 6 bases and J by 0 bases, with 14 bases between the two germline ends. CDR3 nucleotides: TGTGCCAGCAGTCGTGTGGGGCTTTTGAACACTGAAGCTTTCTTT. This encodes CASSRVGLLNTEAFF.

This chain joins TRBV5-5 and TRBJ1-6; D is unresolved. Per germline, CDR1 SGHKS and CDR2 YYEKEE (reference sequence). The V gene lost 6 bases and the J gene lost 0 bases, with 13 bases spanning the gap. This CDR3 contains 16 residues. The CDR3 DNA reads TGTGCCAGCACTCCCGGGGTCCCCTCCTATAATTCACCCCTCCACTTT. Its protein product is CASTPGVPSYNSPLHF.

In its sample, this clonotype was seen many times. The V call is TRBV6-5, the J call TRBJ1-2; D not certain. V was shortened by 2 bases and J by 3 bases, with 1 base between the two germline ends. The CDR3 contains 11 residues. The V gene's germline CDR1 is MNHEY and CDR2 SVGAGI. The CDR3 DNA is TGTGCCAGCAGTTACGACTATGGCTACACCTTC. As protein: CASSYDYGYTF.

The gene calls are TRBV3-1 and TRBJ1-2, with D perhaps matching TRBD1 (5 bases). CDR3 length equals 14 residues. Trimming cost V 4 bases and J 8 bases, with 17 bases left between them. Germline CDR1 and CDR2: LGHDT and YNNKEL (reference sequence). DNA for the CDR3: TGTGCCAGCAGCCCTCCCGGGGGGGGGTCAGGCTACACCTTC. Encoded protein: CASSPPGGGSGYTF.

This clonotype came up many times. This chain joins TRBV7-2 and TRBJ1-1; D may be TRBD1 (6 bases). The CDR3 spans 14 residues. From germline, CDR1 is SGHTA and CDR2 FQGNSA. V lost 6 bases to trimming and J lost 5 bases, with 16 bases between them. The DNA of the CDR3 is TGTGCCAGCAGTTTTGACAGGCTCAAAACTGAAGCTTTCTTT. It codes for CASSFDRLKTEAFF.

This clonotype was seen a handful of times. The CDR3 region is CSAARTGGNTIYF. In DNA, the CDR3 is TGCAGTGCTGCCAGGACAGGAGGAAACACCATATATTTT. The J gene is TRBJ1-3, the V gene TRBV20-1, with 7 bases lining up with TRBD1. The CDR3 loop spans 13 amino acids. Germline V gene data show CDR1 as DFQATT and CDR2 as SNEGSKA (reference sequence). V was pared by 5 bases and J by 4 bases, with 5 bases of the junction left unmatched.

This clonotype was seen a handful of times. The chain employs TRBV27 and TRBJ1-1; possibly TRBD1 for D (6 bases). Trimming removed 3 bases from V and 4 bases from J, with 12 bases in between. The germline CDR1 and CDR2 sequences are MNHEY and SMNVEV (reference sequence). This CDR3 spans 14 amino acids. The CDR3 here is CASSFRGMGTEAFF. CDR3 nucleotide sequence: TGTGCCAGCAGTTTCAGGGGCATGGGCACTGAAGCTTTCTTT.

The chain employs TRBV6-1 and TRBJ2-1; a possible D gene is TRBD2 (6 bases). Per germline, CDR1 MNHNS and CDR2 SASEGT. The CDR3 has 15 amino acids. V shed 8 bases and J shed 0 bases, with 14 bases lying between them. The DNA for the CDR3 is TGTGCCAGCGAGCGGGCGATGAGCTCCTACAATGAGCAGTTCTTC. This sequence encodes CASERAMSSYNEQFF.

The chain couples TRBV7-9 to TRBJ2-7; possible D gene TRBD2, 6 bases. The CDR3 loop spans 14 amino acids. Germline V CDR1 and CDR2: SEHNR, FQNEAQ (reference sequence). Deletions cut 2 bases from V and 5 bases from J, with 13 bases between. The CDR3 protein is CASSLNGRGDEQYF. The CDR3 nucleotides read TGTGCCAGCAGCTTAAACGGGAGAGGTGACGAGCAGTACTTC.

On this clonotype itself: A much bigger clone sits one base away, suggesting this may be a read error. This chain joins TRBV2 and TRBJ1-4; no clear D gene. This CDR3 contains 12 residues. CDR1 is SNHLY and CDR2 is FYNNEI in the germline V gene. CDR3 sequence (DNA): TGTGCCAGCAGTGCGATTAATGAAAAACTGCTTTTT. Protein sequence: CASSAINEKLLF.

This clonotype appeared a few times. This chain links TRBV20-1 with TRBJ2-1; 7 bases are shared with TRBD2. V trimming: 5 bases; J trimming: 4 bases; junction bases outside the gene matches: 11. The germline CDR1 and CDR2 sequences are DFQATT and SNEGSKA (reference sequence). This CDR3 region has 15 residues. The CDR3 DNA reads TGCAGTGCTCCTTCCAGCGGGATATTTTACAATGAGCAGTTCTTC. Its translation: CSAPSSGIFYNEQFF.

This clonotype was seen more than once but under ten times. In DNA form, the CDR3 reads TGCAGTGCTAGACCGTACTACACCTTC. It specifies CSARPYYTF. This chain joins TRBV20-1 and TRBJ1-2; D not resolved. CDR3 size: 9 residues. V was trimmed by 2 bases and J by 10 bases, leaving 5 bases between them. Germline V CDR1 and CDR2: DFQATT, SNEGSKA (reference sequence).